What follows describes a single TCR beta chain. No antigen is known for it. Qualities for individual bases were not recorded, and no much larger clone is one base off. Hyperthyroidism patients were newly diagnosed, had a disease duration of under 2 months, and were aged 18 to 65 years. Exclusion was applied to patients with uncontrolled infections, other autoimmune diseases, pregnancy or lactation. Diagnoses were based on clinical symptoms, serum thyroxine and TRAb, thyroid ultrasound and orbital computed tomography. For progressor patients, blood was drawn at the first diagnosis of hyperthyroidism, before any ophthalmopathy symptoms had appeared. Ficoll-Paque density gradient centrifugation was used to isolate PBMCs from 9.5 to 10 ml of fresh peripheral blood. Patients classed as progressors first received a Graves' hyperthyroidism diagnosis and then went on to develop ophthalmopathy during follow-up. Total RNA was extracted with Trizol reagent, and quality was checked on an Agilent 2100 Bioanalyzer.

This entry is derived from a study of T cells in Graves' hyperthyroidism and ophthalmopathy (dated by TCRdb to the late 2010s). Regarding the complete study: Peripheral blood was collected at initial diagnosis, before any treatment. After sampling, hyperthyroidism patients received methimazole starting at 30 mg daily, and ophthalmopathy patients received high-dose intravenous methylprednisolone. TCR Vbeta CDR3 sequencing of roughly 140 peripheral blood samples (more than 40 ophthalmopathy, roughly 72 hyperthyroidism and 17 progressor patients) is reported in the paper. Thyroid tissue and blood T-cell repertoires from about six Graves' hyperthyroidism patients were also compared in the study. The 95 to 100 discovery patients were randomly split 7:3 into training and test sets. To identify TCR V-J signatures that set the groups apart, the researchers used a discovery cohort of 100 patients, made up of 40 to 45 with Graves' ophthalmopathy and some 55 with stable Graves' hyperthyroidism. Whether ophthalmopathy could be predicted prospectively was tested in an independent validation cohort made up of 18 hyperthyroidism patients plus 17 patients who later progressed to ophthalmopathy.

The CDR3 contains 14 residues, cysteine and phenylalanine counted. This entry keeps only the CDR3 DNA: 42 bases, framed from base 1. From V the trimming removes 2 bases and from J it removes 5 bases, while the gene matches leave 3 bases of the junction unaccounted for. The TCR beta CDR3 regions were amplified from the RNA transcripts. A first-round RT-PCR of the TCR CDR3 used the HTBI primer set with the Qiagen OneStep RT-PCR kit. A second multiplex PCR round built the libraries, followed by size selection and purification. The libraries were sequenced on an Illumina HiSeq2000 using paired-end 100 bp reads. The original methods were these. SOAPnuke was used to process the raw data, with reads discarded if the reads contained adapters or uncalled bases, had a mean Phred below 15, or lacked an exact constant-primer or identifier match. COPE v1.2.5 was used to merge high-quality paired reads, and clonotypes were defined as unique nucleotide sequences. Clonotypes were aligned to IMGT TRBV, TRBD and TRBJ reference segments using MiTCR v1.1. The analysis included only V-J combinations with a frequency above 0.0001, which together covered around 99% of the repertoires. A TCS score was defined as the ratio of F50 (clonal expansion) to E x V (chaos), with BLOSUM62-based TCRdist applied between CDR3 peptides within each V-J. Welch's t-statistics and random forest reduced fewer than 600 V-J features to roughly 13, which were used in a naive Bayes classifier (R e1071). The public reads were quality trimmed at Q25 with fastp and then assembled into clones with MiXCR by TCRdb, keeping productive beta chains. Rows matching on CDR3 protein sequence are summarized as one entry with the most common DNA and genes. These V and J calls originate from TCRdb's pipeline instead of the authors' own analysis. The sample table holds roughly 300,000 distinct CDR3 sequences, of which around 25% were seen once. The leading ten clones occupy about a quarter of the sample.

The full study reports these points: Ophthalmopathy was separated from stable hyperthyroidism by a 13 V-J signature model, with around 90% sensitivity and around 81% specificity obtained in cross-validation and 80%/75% obtained in testing. Most expanded thyroid clonotypes (frequency above 0.001) were also detected in blood, suggesting blood repertoires may reflect thyroid immune responses. Sample size was not statistically predetermined, and investigators were not blinded to group allocation. In validation, the model predicted progression to ophthalmopathy a median of about 6 months before onset, with approximately 71% sensitivity and roughly 79% specificity.

The material sequenced was blood. The rearrangement joined TRBV12-3 or TRBV12-4 to TRBJ2-7; the junction holds 10 bases that match TRBD2. The TCR comes from a man in his forties or fifties with Graves' hyperthyroidism that later progressed to Graves' ophthalmopathy. The sequenced DNA is TGTGCCAGCAGTTTACTAGCGGGAGTTCACGAGCAGTACTTC. This sequence encodes CASSLLAGVHEQYF.